Listed here are 8 T cell receptor beta chains from one sample, sequenced in a study of cytomegalovirus exposure and HLA in healthy donors. 13 Jbeta primers and 60 Vbeta primers were used for the PCR. Only in-frame clones appear in the TCRdb table, and some are missing; sequencing was by immunoSEQ multiplex PCR. The table has 95,000 to 150,000 clones, more than 55% seen once. Material: PBMCs. The receptors come from a man between 18 and 29 years old in good health and CMV-seronegative.

J is TRBJ2-7 and V is TRBV19; D gene unclear. The ends were cut back, 3 bases at V and 0 bases at J, with 9 bases in the middle. The CDR3 has 14 amino acids. Germline V gene sequence: CDR1 LNHDA, CDR2 SQIVND (reference sequence). The chain's CDR3 is CASSIGFFSYEQYF. The CDR3 DNA sequence: TGTGCCAGTAGTATCGGGTTTTTCTCCTACGAGCAGTACTTC.

The rearrangement uses TRBV29-1 and TRBJ2-1; D possibly corresponds to TRBD2 (5 bases). Germline V gene sequence: CDR1 SQVTM, CDR2 ANQGSEA. This CDR3 spans 14 amino acids. Trimming took off 3 bases at V and 3 bases at J, with 12 bases between the two ends. The CDR3 loop is CSVEFRGDYNEQFF. The CDR3 DNA follows: TGCAGCGTTGAGTTTCGGGGAGACTACAATGAGCAGTTCTTC.

This chain connects TRBV4-2 to TRBJ2-1; 11 nucleotides agree with TRBD2. With 4 bases clipped from V and 2 bases from J, the junction kept 10 bases outside the gene matches. CDR1 and CDR2 from the germline V gene are LGHNA and YNFKEQ. The CDR3 is made up of 18 amino acids. The CDR3 region is CASSPWTSGFKPYNEQFF. The CDR3 bases are TGTGCCAGCAGCCCCTGGACTAGCGGGTTTAAACCCTACAATGAGCAGTTCTTC.

This clone was seen just once. The V call is TRBV11-2, the J call TRBJ2-2, with TRBD1 matching over 9 bases. The germline gives CDR1 SGHAT, CDR2 FQNNGV. Losses at the gene ends were 5 bases for V and 5 bases for J; bases not matched to a gene: 12. The CDR3 is 17 amino acids. The CDR3 region is CASSPRRDRDRTGELFF. DNA of the CDR3: TGTGCCAGCAGCCCGAGGAGGGACAGGGATCGAACCGGGGAGCTGTTTTTT. The whole variable domain, remainder taken from reference TRBV11-2 and TRBJ2-2, is EAGVAQSPRYKIIEKRQSVAFWCNPISGHATLYWYQQILGQGPKLLIQFQNNGVVDDSQLPKDRFSAERLKGVDSTLKIQPAKLEDSAVYLCASSPRRDRDRTGELFFGEGSRLTVL.

This chain joins TRBV4-1 and TRBJ2-6; possibly TRBD2 for D (5 bases). CDR3 length: 19 amino acids. Germline V CDR1 and CDR2: MGHRA, YSYEKL. V gave up 1 base and J gave up 1 base, with 17 bases separating them. Here the CDR3 DNA reads TGCGCCAGCAGCCAAGCTCAGAGAGAGGGATTGTCTGGGGCCAACGTCCTGACTTTC. It specifies CASSQAQREGLSGANVLTF.

V usage is TRBV7-2 and J usage is TRBJ2-7, with TRBD1 identical over 9 bases. V lost 6 bases and J lost 6; bases outside the gene matches: 9. The CDR3 is 14 residues long. Germline lookup yields CDR1 SGHTA and CDR2 FQGNSA. This CDR3 is CASRSGQGGVEQYF. Here the CDR3 DNA reads TGTGCCAGCAGATCGGGACAGGGTGGGGTCGAGCAGTACTTC.

The chain links TRBV27 to TRBJ2-7; 7 bases align to TRBD1. The germline V gene encodes CDR1 MNHEY and CDR2 SMNVEV (reference sequence). After removal of 6 bases from V and 5 bases from J, the junction contained 4 bases not matched to a gene. The CDR3 is 12 residues long. CDR3 nucleotide sequence: TGTGCCAGCAGCCTACAGGGGAACGAGCAGTACTTC. This codes for CASSLQGNEQYF.

This sequence joins TRBV25-1 and TRBJ1-1; TRBD1 is a possible D gene (6 bases). The CDR3 is made up of 14 amino acids. CDR1 MGHDK and CDR2 SYGVNS come from the germline V gene. V lost 4 bases to trimming and J lost 3 bases, with 12 bases between them. The CDR3 reads CASSGRGGHTEAFF. In DNA form, the CDR3 reads TGTGCCAGCAGTGGCAGGGGCGGTCACACTGAAGCTTTCTTT.